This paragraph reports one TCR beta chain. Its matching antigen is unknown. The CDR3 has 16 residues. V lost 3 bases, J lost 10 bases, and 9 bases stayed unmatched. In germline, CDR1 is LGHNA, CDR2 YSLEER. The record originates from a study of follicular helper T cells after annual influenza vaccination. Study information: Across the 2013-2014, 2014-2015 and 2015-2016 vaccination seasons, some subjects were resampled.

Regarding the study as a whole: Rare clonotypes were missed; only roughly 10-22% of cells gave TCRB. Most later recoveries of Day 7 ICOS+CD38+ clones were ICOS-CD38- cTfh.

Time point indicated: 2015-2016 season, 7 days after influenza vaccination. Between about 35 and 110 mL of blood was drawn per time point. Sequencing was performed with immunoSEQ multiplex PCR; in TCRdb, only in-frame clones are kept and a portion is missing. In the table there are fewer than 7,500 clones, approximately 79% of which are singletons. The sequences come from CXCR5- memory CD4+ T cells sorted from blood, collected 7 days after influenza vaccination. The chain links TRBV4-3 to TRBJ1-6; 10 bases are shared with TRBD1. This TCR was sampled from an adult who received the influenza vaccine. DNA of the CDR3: TGCGCCAGCAGCCAGCTACCGGGACAGGGGTACTCACCCCTCCACTTT. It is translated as CASSQLPGQGYSPLHF.